Many counts were recorded for the clone carrying this TCR beta chain. Its specificity is not known. J lost 4 bases, V lost 3 bases, and 5 bases had no gene match. Germline assignment: CDR1 MNHNS and CDR2 SASEGT. The CDR3 is made up of 15 amino acids. The sample originates from a study of T cells in Graves' hyperthyroidism and ophthalmopathy. Study conclusions and caveats: Most thyroid-expanded clonotypes above 0.001 were also found in blood.

RNA transcripts gave rise to amplified TCR beta CDR3 regions. The study used the HTBI primer set for a first-round RT-PCR of the TCR CDR3. TCRdb redid the calling of the multiplex PCR reads with MiXCR, one entry per CDR3 protein. The sample carries about 59,000 distinct CDR3 sequences, approximately 53% recorded once. Every diagnosis used clinical symptoms, serum thyroxine and TRAb, thyroid ultrasound and orbital computed tomography. The receptor was isolated from a woman aged 60-75 years with Graves' ophthalmopathy. The chain links TRBV6-1 to TRBJ1-2, with TRBD1 identical over 10 bases. Sequenced sample: blood. CDR3 in DNA: TGTGCCAGCAGTGAGGCCGGGACAGGGGTCTATGGCTACACCTTC. It specifies CASSEAGTGVYGYTF.